A selection of T cell receptor beta chains follows, all from one sample in a study of shared clonotypes between healthy human individuals. Sequencing used immunoSEQ multiplex PCR; TCRdb keeps in-frame clones, though not all of them. The repertoire holds 2 million to 3 million clones, with approximately 93% as singletons. Input material: naive CD4+ T cells from PBMCs. The receptors shown here come from a man between 18 and 35 years old in good health. Some clones in this sample may be carry-over from other donors' samples. CDR3s include the opening cysteine and the closing phenylalanine or tryptophan.

j_gene: TRBJ1-4; v_gene: TRBV2; CDR3aa: CASSQGETNEKLFF
j_gene: TRBJ2-7; v_gene: TRBV4-1; CDR3aa: CASSYRDRGRDEQYF
j_gene: TRBJ1-1; v_gene: TRBV27; CDR3aa: CASSDRAGEAFF
j_gene: -; v_gene: TRBV29-1; CDR3aa: CSAGRGSSYEQYF
j_gene: TRBJ2-7; v_gene: TRBV21-1; CDR3aa: CASSNGQPFYEQYF
j_gene: TRBJ2-1; v_gene: TRBV5-5; CDR3aa: CASSFGGLAATDNEQFF
j_gene: TRBJ1-1; v_gene: TRBV7-8; CDR3aa: CASTPTLSSTEAFF
j_gene: TRBJ1-1; v_gene: TRBV2; CDR3aa: CASSEIGRGLVF
j_gene: TRBJ2-3; v_gene: TRBV28; CDR3aa: CASSPRGSGADTQYF
j_gene: TRBJ1-2; v_gene: TRBV19; CDR3aa: CASQVDSPTGGYTF
j_gene: TRBJ2-7; v_gene: TRBV6-5; CDR3aa: CASSYRQGPYEQYF
j_gene: TRBJ2-7; v_gene: TRBV5-4; CDR3aa: CASSNSGSSYEQYF
j_gene: TRBJ1-3; v_gene: TRBV5-1; CDR3aa: CASSLEGFSGNTIYF
j_gene: TRBJ1-1; v_gene: TRBV5-6; CDR3aa: CASSVVDTEAFF
j_gene: TRBJ1-2; v_gene: TRBV27; CDR3aa: CASSLTRGVYGYTF
j_gene: TRBJ2-3; v_gene: TRBV5-1; CDR3aa: CASSLEDTSTDTQYF
j_gene: TRBJ1-1; v_gene: TRBV4-3; CDR3aa: CASMPRIRADTEAFF
j_gene: TRBJ2-2; v_gene: TRBV5-1; CDR3aa: CASSFGAETNTGELFF
j_gene: TRBJ1-2; v_gene: TRBV15; CDR3aa: CATSRDLRTGTMSGYTF
j_gene: TRBJ2-5; v_gene: TRBV29-1; CDR3aa: CSAFDRNQETQYF
j_gene: TRBJ2-7; v_gene: TRBV29-1; CDR3aa: CSVAADLYEQYF
j_gene: TRBJ2-2; v_gene: TRBV7-3; CDR3aa: CASSLYTGELFF
j_gene: TRBJ1-1; v_gene: TRBV18; CDR3aa: CASSPRPDTEAFF
j_gene: TRBJ1-5; v_gene: TRBV18; CDR3aa: CASSPAAGGYQPQHF
j_gene: TRBJ2-7; v_gene: TRBV29-1; CDR3aa: CSVETGGYEQYF
j_gene: TRBJ2-1; v_gene: TRBV27; CDR3aa: CASSLSFRPLGRRDGYNEQFF
j_gene: TRBJ2-3; v_gene: TRBV7-2; CDR3aa: CASSLALAATDTQYF
j_gene: TRBJ2-1; v_gene: TRBV14; CDR3aa: CASRGQGHNEQFF
j_gene: TRBJ2-1; v_gene: TRBV27; CDR3aa: CASSLFQRSSYNEQFF
j_gene: TRBJ1-5; v_gene: TRBV6-6; CDR3aa: CASSPPTSNQPQHF
j_gene: TRBJ2-7; v_gene: TRBV10-3; CDR3aa: CAISDSYEQYF
j_gene: TRBJ2-5; v_gene: TRBV7-2; CDR3aa: CASSLESGQETQYF
j_gene: TRBJ2-3; v_gene: TRBV5-1; CDR3aa: CASSPGPRDTDTQYF
j_gene: TRBJ2-3; v_gene: TRBV5-1; CDR3aa: CASSLYPGETDTQYF
j_gene: TRBJ2-3; v_gene: TRBV5-4; CDR3aa: CASRLAGGVDTQYF
j_gene: TRBJ1-5; v_gene: TRBV19; CDR3aa: CASRQVGVYSNQPQHF
j_gene: TRBJ2-3; v_gene: TRBV7-2; CDR3aa: CASSQQGTSTDTQYF
j_gene: TRBJ1-1; v_gene: TRBV27; CDR3aa: CASSLRGDTEAFF
j_gene: TRBJ2-5; v_gene: TRBV5-1; CDR3aa: CASSLGQFQETQYF
j_gene: TRBJ1-1; v_gene: TRBV28; CDR3aa: CASSFDTKNTEAFF
j_gene: TRBJ1-2; v_gene: TRBV6-1; CDR3aa: CASSETRVSRGNGYTF
j_gene: TRBJ2-1; v_gene: TRBV5-1; CDR3aa: CASSPGTYNEQFF
j_gene: TRBJ2-2; v_gene: TRBV11-2; CDR3aa: CASSPLAGGPDTGELFF
j_gene: TRBJ2-5; v_gene: TRBV4-2; CDR3aa: CASSQALHRGGETQYF
j_gene: TRBJ1-5; v_gene: TRBV7-9; CDR3aa: CASSLEGLPQHF
j_gene: TRBJ2-2; v_gene: TRBV7-3; CDR3aa: CASTANLNTGELFF
j_gene: TRBJ2-7; v_gene: TRBV15; CDR3aa: CATSRGLQGYEQYF
j_gene: TRBJ2-1; v_gene: TRBV9; CDR3aa: CASRSPLGRIGNEQFF
j_gene: TRBJ2-5; v_gene: TRBV7-2; CDR3aa: CASSLAKRNPYF
j_gene: TRBJ2-7; v_gene: TRBV5-4; CDR3aa: CASSLDIGYYEQYF
j_gene: TRBJ2-3; v_gene: TRBV15; CDR3aa: CATSSLGSTDTQYF
j_gene: TRBJ1-1; v_gene: TRBV28; CDR3aa: CASSLAGGRRTEAFF